This is a list of T cell receptor beta chains from one sample in a study of CXCR3-negative and CXCR3-positive naive CD8 T cells. Reanalyzing the 5' RACE reads, TCRdb keeps one entry per CDR3 protein, without DNA. The sample totals roughly 89,000 distinct CDR3 sequences. Sequencing input: naive CXCR3- CD8+ T cells from blood. The receptors were gathered from a human donor in good health. Some clones in this sample may be carry-over from other donors' samples. Both conserved end residues are part of each CDR3.

16,TRBJ1-2,TRBV7-9,CASSPQPGHPNYGYTF
15,TRBJ2-5,TRBV5-1,CASSQGLVGQETQYF
15,TRBJ1-6,TRBV12-3/TRBV12-4,CASRIRGTPIWPLHF
16,TRBJ2-1,TRBV23-1,CASSQSGTGAINEQFF
13,TRBJ2-3,TRBV9,CASSVIGADTQYF
13,TRBJ1-2,TRBV28,CASSLGLARGYTF
16,TRBJ2-2,TRBV11-3,CASSLGLAGDTGELFF
14,TRBJ1-1,TRBV7-2,CASSLLNRDTEAFF
16,TRBJ2-7,TRBV3-1,CASSQDRPGGSYEQYF
14,TRBJ2-7,TRBV6-5,CAISYRDGNYEQYF
16,TRBJ2-2,TRBV29-1,CSVEGGTGLAEGELFF
12,TRBJ2-2,TRBV29-1,CSAYRGSGELFF
16,TRBJ2-3,TRBV19,CASSWDRGYVADTQYF
14,TRBJ2-1,TRBV6-2/TRBV6-3,CAGAVAGGPHEQFF
18,TRBJ2-3,TRBV21-1,CASSARLAGYHPPDTQYF
14,TRBJ2-5,TRBV19,CASSQTSGRETQYF
11,TRBJ2-7,TRBV25-1,CASSLGHEQYF
12,TRBJ2-7,TRBV6-1,CASSETAYEQYF
15,TRBJ2-1,TRBV9,CASSVGGRSYNEQFF
14,TRBJ1-3,TRBV13,CASSLNSRRNTIYF
13,TRBJ1-1,TRBV5-6,CASSLGFYTEAFF
16,TRBJ2-7,TRBV4-1,CASSHGPSGNSYEQYF
14,TRBJ2-3,TRBV28,CASSLVSSTDTQYF
19,TRBJ2-7,TRBV28,CASSLFPRIGTSGSHEQYF
15,TRBJ2-1,TRBV21-1,CASSLGPPGNNEQFF
13,TRBJ1-2,TRBV29-1,CSVLGQGNYGYTF
13,TRBJ2-7,TRBV5-1,CASSLGEAAEQYF
14,TRBJ1-2,TRBV29-1,CSVESGRYNYGYTF
13,TRBJ1-5,TRBV27,CASSFAGNQPQHF
15,TRBJ2-1,TRBV7-2,CASSLRQGTHNEQFF
13,TRBJ2-7,TRBV29-1,CSAGLAGRYEQYF
13,TRBJ2-7,TRBV29-1,CSVEGGDRVEQYF
14,TRBJ1-2,TRBV29-1,CSVVEGGLNYGYTF
12,TRBJ2-7,TRBV2,CASSDLHYEQYF
12,TRBJ2-7,TRBV27,CASSSHPYEQYF
18,TRBJ2-7,TRBV6-5,CASSYSSFVRESGYEQYF
16,TRBJ1-1,TRBV4-2,CASSPLGTGTNTEAFF
17,TRBJ2-5,TRBV2,CASSEELTGKYRETQYF
15,TRBJ2-1,TRBV4-3,CASSQDSTVNNEQFF
13,TRBJ2-2,TRBV7-2,CASSLVSTGELFF
13,TRBJ1-1,TRBV7-9,CASSLEGATEAFF
15,TRBJ2-2,TRBV20-1,CSATQGTGGSGELFF
11,TRBJ1-2,TRBV2,CASSEDYGYTF
15,TRBJ2-7,TRBV28,CASSLLAGVNYEQYF